What follows are 17 T cell receptor beta chains derived from one specimen sequenced in a study of T cells in Graves' hyperthyroidism and ophthalmopathy. Template material for amplifying TCR beta CDR3 regions consisted of RNA transcripts. First-round RT-PCR of the TCR CDR3 relied on the HTBI primer set. From the multiplex PCR reads, TCRdb called clonotypes with MiXCR, one entry per CDR3 protein. The data contain about 380,000 distinct CDR3 sequences, about 14% of them singletons. The sequenced material came from blood. These receptors came from a man younger than 45 with Graves' hyperthyroidism that later progressed to Graves' ophthalmopathy.

This chain connects TRBV29-1 to TRBJ2-2, with a weak D call TRBD1 (6 bases). V lost 7 bases and J 2 bases, leaving 11 bases between the germline ends. The germline V gene has CDR1 SQVTM and CDR2 ANQGSEA. The CDR3 has 13 residues. The CDR3 DNA reads as TGCAGCGGTCGGACAGATAACACCGGGGAGCTGTTTTTT. This sequence encodes CSGRTDNTGELFF.

This clonotype has ten or more counts. The chain carries TRBV6-1 and TRBJ2-1; D possibly corresponds to TRBD2 (7 bases). With 3 bases removed from V and 7 bases from J, the gap between germline ends came to 13 bases. The CDR3 spans 14 residues. Germline loops: CDR1 MNHNS, CDR2 SASEGT. Written as DNA, the CDR3 is TGTGCCAGCAGTGAGGTGGGGGGGCATAATGAGCAGTTCTTC. Its protein product is CASSEVGGHNEQFF.

The chain employs TRBV15 and TRBJ1-2; D is undetermined. There are 13 residues in the CDR3. V lost 5 bases and J lost 5, with 12 bases in between. The germline V gene encodes CDR1 LNHNV and CDR2 YYDKDF (reference sequence). CDR3 nucleotides: TGTGCCACCAGCGAGACACAGCTTTATGGCTACACCTTC. It yields the protein CATSETQLYGYTF. The full variable domain, with the rest looked up from reference TRBV15 and TRBJ1-2, is DAMVIQNPRYQVTQFGKPVTLSCSQTLNHNVMYWYQQKSSQAPKLLFHYYDKDFNNEADTPDNFQSRRPNTSFCFLDIRSPGLGDTAMYLCATSETQLYGYTFGSGTRLTVV.

This clonotype was seen ten or more times. CDR3 nucleotide sequence: TGTGCTAGTGGTTTCCCAACCGGGACTAGCACAGATACGCAGTATTTT. Amino acid sequence: CASGFPTGTSTDTQYF. V and J are TRBV12-5 and TRBJ2-3, with D perhaps TRBD2 (6 bases). CDR1 and CDR2 from the germline V gene are LGHNT and FRNRAP. The CDR3 is made up of 16 amino acids. Trimming stripped 3 bases from V and 0 bases from J, with 13 bases between.

This clonotype was seen repeatedly, ten times or more. The chain joins TRBV20-1 to TRBJ1-1; 7 bases line up with TRBD1. CDR3 length equals 13 residues. From germline, CDR1 is DFQATT and CDR2 SNEGSKA (reference sequence). J gave up 7 bases and V 5 bases, and 10 bases lay outside the gene matches. The CDR3 spells CSAPEEDRDEAFF. CDR3 DNA: TGCAGTGCTCCCGAAGAAGACAGGGATGAAGCTTTCTTT.

This clonotype has at least ten counts. The chain links TRBV7-9 to TRBJ2-1; 14 bases are a match to TRBD2. This CDR3 region has 18 residues. Trimming removed 5 bases from V and 4 bases from J; junction bases left unmatched: 10. CDR1 SEHNR and CDR2 FQNEAQ come from the germline V gene (reference sequence). The CDR3 coding sequence is TGTGCCAGCAGCACCCCCGGGACTAGCGGGGGTCCATACAATGAGCAGTTCTTC. Its protein is CASSTPGTSGGPYNEQFF.

This clonotype has at least ten counts. This chain links TRBV3-1 with TRBJ1-6; 9 positions agree with TRBD1. The CDR3 covers 14 residues. V trimming: 4 bases; J trimming: 8 bases; junction bases outside the gene matches: 3. Germline values: CDR1 LGHDT, CDR2 YNNKEL (reference sequence). Written as DNA, the CDR3 is TGTGCCAGCAGCCCCGGGACAGGGCATTCACCCCTCCACTTT. Protein product: CASSPGTGHSPLHF.

Only a few counts were recorded for this clonotype. This sequence joins TRBV6-5 and TRBJ2-3, with 10 bases fitting TRBD1. The CDR3 is made up of 15 amino acids. Trimming removed 2 bases from V and 3 bases from J; junction bases left unmatched: 2. CDR1 MNHEY and CDR2 SVGAGI come from the germline V gene. CDR3 sequence reads: CASSYGTGVTDTQYF. The CDR3 DNA reads TGTGCCAGCAGTTACGGGACAGGGGTAACAGATACGCAGTATTTT.

This clonotype was picked up many times. J is TRBJ2-1 and V is TRBV12-3 or TRBV12-4; no firm D call. The CDR3 extends over 14 amino acids. Between the trimmed V and J ends, which lost 3 bases and 4 bases, there was a span of 10 bases. The chain's CDR3 is CASSFQDSYNEQFF. The CDR3 DNA is TGTGCCAGCAGTTTTCAGGATAGTTACAATGAGCAGTTCTTC.

This clonotype has more than one count but fewer than ten. This chain links TRBV5-6 with TRBJ2-5; weak D call: TRBD2 (5 bases). V lost 6 bases, J lost 1 base, and 19 bases lay in between. Germline-derived CDR1 and CDR2 are SGHDT and YYEEEE. The CDR3 length is 16 residues. This chain's CDR3 is CASIVRGIGFQETQYF. The CDR3 DNA reads TGTGCCAGCATCGTGAGAGGGATTGGTTTCCAAGAGACCCAGTACTTC.

This clonotype has ten or more counts. The CDR3 coding sequence is TGTGCCATCGATGGCCCGCCGGGACAGGGGGCGCCGGGCGGGGAGCTGTTTTTT. It translates to CAIDGPPGQGAPGGELFF. The chain carries TRBV2 and TRBJ2-2, with 12 bases fitting TRBD1. There are 18 residues in the CDR3. Germline V CDR1 and CDR2: SNHLY, FYNNEI. The J segment lost 7 bases and the V segment lost 10 bases, leaving 19 bases of the junction unmatched. Complete variable domain (other parts from reference TRBV2 and TRBJ2-2): EPEVTQTPSHQVTQMGQEVILRCVPISNHLYFYWYRQILGQKVEFLVSFYNNEISEKSEIFDDQFSVERPDGSNFTLKIRSTKLEDSAMYFCAIDGPPGQGAPGGELFFGEGSRLTVL.

The gene calls are TRBV28 and TRBJ2-1, with D tentatively TRBD2 (6 bases). V lost 4 bases and J lost 4, with 23 bases in between. CDR1 and CDR2 (germline): MDHEN, SYDVKM. The CDR3 is made up of 18 amino acids. The CDR3 DNA reads as TGTGCCAGCAGTTCTTCATTCCTCGGGACTCGCGGATACAATGAGCAGTTCTTC. Translated, it gives CASSSSFLGTRGYNEQFF.

This clonotype came up many times. The rearrangement joins TRBV2 to TRBJ1-4; 8 bases line up with TRBD1. CDR1 SNHLY and CDR2 FYNNEI come from the germline V gene. CDR3 size: 14 residues. V trimming: 8 bases; J trimming: 6 bases; junction bases outside the gene matches: 8. For the CDR3, the DNA is TGTGCCAGCGGGGGCAGGGGGCGGGATGAAAAACTGTTTTTT. This sequence encodes CASGGRGRDEKLFF.

The chain has TRBV4-1 and TRBJ2-3; D not certain. There are 14 residues in the CDR3. Per germline, CDR1 MGHRA and CDR2 YSYEKL. The V end was cut by 3 bases, the J end by 4 bases, with 11 bases between. The CDR3 DNA reads TGCGCCAGCAGCCAGAGGAGAAGGGCAGATACGCAGTATTTT. It specifies CASSQRRRADTQYF.

With respect to this clonotype: A junction boundary mismatches the germline segment, possibly from a read error. The V gene is TRBV20-1, the J gene TRBJ2-3; 11 bases line up with TRBD2. This CDR3 comprises 14 residues. Per the germline V gene, CDR1 is DFQATT and CDR2 is SNEGSKA (reference sequence). The CDR3 loop reads CSAIAGGIRDTEYF. The CDR3 DNA reads TGCAGTGCTATAGCGGGGGGGATTAGAGATACGGAGTATTTT.

This clonotype has a handful of counts. The chain carries TRBV20-1 and TRBJ2-7, with 11 bases identical to TRBD1. CDR1 is DFQATT and CDR2 is SNEGSKA in the germline V gene (reference sequence). CDR3 length equals 15 residues. The V and J ends lost 0 bases and 5 bases, in that order; junction bases with no gene match: 6. The CDR3 DNA reads TGCAGTGCTAGAGATCCGGGACAGGGGGACCACGAGCAGTACTTC. Its translation: CSARDPGQGDHEQYF.

This clonotype was seen only a few times. The chain uses TRBV20-1 and TRBJ2-7; D is unresolved. V lost 1 base to trimming and J lost 3 bases, with 10 bases between them. Germline CDR1 is DFQATT and CDR2 is SNEGSKA (reference sequence). The CDR3 length is 13 residues. The CDR3 DNA follows: TGCAGTGCTAGAGTGCCTCCCCGCTACGAGCAGTACTTC. It yields the protein CSARVPPRYEQYF.